This T cell receptor (beta chain) was obtained from a study of regulatory T cells in long-lasting Graves disease. The germline V gene encodes CDR1 DFQATT and CDR2 SNEGSKA (reference sequence). The CDR3 is made up of 11 amino acids. The germline V and J ends were trimmed by 5 bases and 5 bases, with 7 bases remaining between them. The time point denotes: newly diagnosed GD, antithyroid drugs for less than 3 months. RNA extracted from PBMCs served as the sequencing template. Through Arm-PCR of CDR3 regions and iRepertoire HTBI primers, TCR beta libraries were built. TCRdb recomputed calls from the multiplex PCR reads with MiXCR, one row per CDR3 protein. Of over 400,000 distinct CDR3 sequences in the sample, 14% were seen once. In this sample, this clonotype turned up many times. The data also belong to a second study, concerning T cells in Graves' hyperthyroidism and ophthalmopathy.

This sequence was found in a woman aged 45-65 years with Graves disease. J is TRBJ2-1 and V is TRBV20-1; unclear D gene. Sequencing was performed on peripheral blood mononuclear cells (PBMCs), taken at new diagnosis, from a patient treated with antithyroid drugs. The CDR3: CSAANDNEQFF. DNA of the CDR3: TGCAGTGCTGCCAATGACAATGAGCAGTTCTTC.